This T cell receptor beta chain was recorded in a study of shared clonotypes between healthy human individuals. Study-level results: Against clonotypes common to all four donors, non-shared ones had lower generation probabilities. Incompleteness in sorted-subset sequencing, despite large depth, was shown by rarefaction.

Comment on this clone: The antigen is not known.

Clones were sequenced by immunoSEQ multiplex PCR, and TCRdb holds only the in-frame ones, with some missing. This repertoire shows roughly 1 million clones, approximately 80% found once; its top ten account for approximately 0.56%. The length of the CDR3 is 13 residues. Looked up from germline, CDR1 is SGHAT and CDR2 is FQNNGV. Trimming pared 1 base from V and 7 bases from J, leaving 10 bases between. This chain uses TRBV11-2 with TRBJ1-2; D unresolved. The clonotype was recovered from a man younger than 30 in good health. Some clones in this sample may be carry-over from other donors' samples. Sequenced: memory CD4+ T cells from PBMCs. The subset is: CD45RA-negative fraction. The chain's CDR3 is CASSLGVGVGYTF. CDR3 DNA: TGTGCCAGCAGCTTAGGAGTCGGGGTTGGCTACACCTTC.